This TCR beta chain was found in a study of CD8 T cells in Susac syndrome. Reverse transcription of roughly 0.45 to 1 ug RNA was performed with random hexamers. TCRdb redid the calling of the immunoSEQ multiplex PCR reads with MiXCR, one entry per CDR3 protein. Of about 100,000 distinct CDR3 sequences listed, about 93% are singletons. The CDR3 length is 14 residues. V was shortened by 5 bases and J by 7 bases, with 21 bases between the two germline ends. Germline CDR1 SQVTM, CDR2 ANQGSEA. The rearrangement uses TRBV29-1 and TRBJ2-7, with D perhaps TRBD2 (6 bases). This receptor was obtained from a human donor in good health. Source material: CD8+ T cells from PBMCs. The CDR3, as DNA: TGCAGCGTTCCGCGGGATGGAGTATTAGGGGAGCAGTACTTC. It codes for CSVPRDGVLGEQYF.